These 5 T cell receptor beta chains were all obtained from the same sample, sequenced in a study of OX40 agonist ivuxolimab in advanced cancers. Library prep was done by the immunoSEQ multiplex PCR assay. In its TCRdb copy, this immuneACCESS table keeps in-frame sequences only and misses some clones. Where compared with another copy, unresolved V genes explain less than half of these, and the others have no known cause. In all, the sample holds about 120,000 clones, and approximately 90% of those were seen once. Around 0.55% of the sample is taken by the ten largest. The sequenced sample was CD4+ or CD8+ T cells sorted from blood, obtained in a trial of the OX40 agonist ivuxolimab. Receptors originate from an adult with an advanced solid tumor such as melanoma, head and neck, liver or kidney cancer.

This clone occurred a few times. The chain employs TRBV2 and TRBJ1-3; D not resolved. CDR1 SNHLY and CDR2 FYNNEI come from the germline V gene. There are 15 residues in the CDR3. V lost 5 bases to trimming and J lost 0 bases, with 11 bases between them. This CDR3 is CASSLEGSSGNTIYF. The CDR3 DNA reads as TGTGCCAGCAGTTTGGAGGGCAGCTCTGGAAACACCATATATTTT.

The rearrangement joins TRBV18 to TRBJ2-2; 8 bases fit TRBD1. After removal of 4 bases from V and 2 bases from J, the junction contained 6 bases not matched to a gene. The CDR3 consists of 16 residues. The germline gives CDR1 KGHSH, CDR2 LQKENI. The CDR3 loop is CASSLRQGPNTGELFF. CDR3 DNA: TGTGCCAGCTCACTGCGACAGGGGCCTAACACCGGGGAGCTGTTTTTT.

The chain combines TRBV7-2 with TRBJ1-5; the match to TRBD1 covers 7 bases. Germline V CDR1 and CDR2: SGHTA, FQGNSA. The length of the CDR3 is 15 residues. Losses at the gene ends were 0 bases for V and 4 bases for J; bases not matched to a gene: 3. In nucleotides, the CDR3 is TGTGCCAGCAGCTTAGCGGGACAGATAAATCAGCCCCAGCATTTT. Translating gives CASSLAGQINQPQHF.

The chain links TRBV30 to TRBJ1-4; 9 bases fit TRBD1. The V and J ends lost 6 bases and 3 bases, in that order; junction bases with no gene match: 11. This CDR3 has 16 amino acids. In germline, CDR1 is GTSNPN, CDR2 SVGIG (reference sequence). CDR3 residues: CACLGTGSLANEKLFF. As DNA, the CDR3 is TGTGCCTGTTTAGGGACAGGGAGTTTGGCTAATGAAAAACTGTTTTTT.

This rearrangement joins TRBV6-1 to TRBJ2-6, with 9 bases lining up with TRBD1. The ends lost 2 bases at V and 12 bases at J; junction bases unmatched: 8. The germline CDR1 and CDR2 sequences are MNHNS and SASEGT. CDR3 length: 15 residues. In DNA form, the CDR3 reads TGTGCCAGCAGTGAAAGTAGAACAGGGGGCCGCGTCCTGACTTTC. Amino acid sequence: CASSESRTGGRVLTF.